The 13 T cell receptor beta chains below all came from one sample that was sequenced in a study of patients and donors after allogeneic stem cell transplantation. TCRdb recomputed calls from the RT-PCR reads with MiXCR, one row per CDR3 protein. The sample holds approximately 160,000 distinct CDR3 sequences; approximately 25% are singletons and the top ten take 25% to 30%. Sequencing was carried out using blood, either unsorted or a sorted T cell fraction (not recorded which). Receptors originate from a human donor who was either an allogeneic HSCT recipient or a stem cell or donor lymphocyte infusion donor (not recorded which). It is not recorded whose cells these are; they may come from a transplant donor.

The chain is built from TRBV14 and TRBJ1-4; perhaps TRBD1 as D (5 bases). The CDR3 runs 17 residues. V was pared by 0 bases and J by 6 bases, with 17 bases between. In germline, CDR1 is SGHDN, CDR2 FVKESK. The chain's CDR3 is CASSQDRAGQRHEKLFF. In DNA, the CDR3 is TGTGCCAGCAGCCAAGATAGAGCAGGACAACGGCATGAAAAACTGTTTTTT.

J is TRBJ1-5 and V is TRBV20-1, with D maybe TRBD1 (5 bases). V gave up 6 bases and J gave up 3 bases, with 9 bases separating them. Germline V gene sequence: CDR1 DFQATT, CDR2 SNEGSKA (reference sequence). The CDR3 loop spans 12 amino acids. The CDR3, as DNA: TGCAGTGCGGTAGGGGACAATCAGCCCCAGCATTTT. Encoded protein: CSAVGDNQPQHF.

This clonotype occurred a few times. The chain has TRBV29-1 and TRBJ2-1; 8 bases line up with TRBD1. The CDR3 has 14 amino acids. Germline V CDR1 and CDR2: SQVTM, ANQGSEA. V lost 0 bases to trimming and J lost 2 bases; unmatched junction nucleotides: 0. The CDR3 here is CSVEEQGAYNEQFF. In DNA form, the CDR3 reads TGCAGCGTTGAAGAACAGGGGGCCTACAATGAGCAGTTCTTC.

This chain joins TRBV29-1 and TRBJ2-5; D assignment may be TRBD1 or TRBD2 (6 bases each). Germline loops: CDR1 SQVTM, CDR2 ANQGSEA. Trimming stripped 6 bases from V and 3 bases from J, with 11 bases between. This CDR3 contains 12 residues. This chain's CDR3 is CSVGGRKETQYF. DNA for the CDR3: TGCAGCGTAGGGGGGCGAAAAGAGACCCAGTACTTC. The complete variable domain, with remaining parts taken from reference TRBV29-1 and TRBJ2-5, reads SAVISQKPSRDICQRGTSLTIQCQVDSQVTMMFWYRQQPGQSLTLIATANQGSEATYESGFVIDKFPISRPNLTFSTLTVSNMSPEDSSIYLCSVGGRKETQYFGPGTRLLVL.

This clonotype was counted a few times. V gene TRBV3-1 combines with J gene TRBJ1-4; 11 bases line up with TRBD1. Trimming took 1 base from V and 5 from J; bases not matched to a gene: 3. This CDR3 is built from 16 residues. CDR1 is LGHDT, CDR2 YNNKEL, per germline (reference sequence). The CDR3 DNA reads as TGTGCCAGCAGCCAAGGGGACAGGGGGGAGAATGAAAAACTGTTTTTT. This translates into CASSQGDRGENEKLFF.

The rearrangement uses TRBV30 and TRBJ1-2; D unresolved. Trimming removed 2 bases from V and 8 bases from J, with 9 bases in between. CDR1 and CDR2 from the germline V gene are GTSNPN and SVGIG (reference sequence). The CDR3 consists of 11 residues. The CDR3 DNA follows: TGTGCCTGGAGTCGAGTGCAAGGCTACACCTTC. Translating gives CAWSRVQGYTF.

The chain combines TRBV27 with TRBJ1-2; D is possibly TRBD1 (5 bases). The CDR3 loop spans 14 amino acids. V lost 2 bases to trimming and J lost 4 bases, with 11 bases between them. The germline V gene encodes CDR1 MNHEY and CDR2 SMNVEV (reference sequence). CDR3 DNA: TGTGCCAGCAGTTTAACAGGCAGCTTCTATGGCTACACCTTC. This translates into CASSLTGSFYGYTF.

The rearrangement joins TRBV7-6 to TRBJ1-4, with TRBD1 matching 8 bases. This CDR3 region has 16 residues. Trimming removed 1 base from V and 4 bases from J; junction bases left unmatched: 5. Germline CDR1 is SGHVS and CDR2 is FNYEAQ. CDR3 amino acids: CASSLEGQAYNEKLFF. The CDR3 nucleotides are TGTGCCAGCAGCTTAGAGGGACAGGCTTATAATGAAAAACTGTTTTTT.

The chain combines TRBV29-1 with TRBJ1-1; 11 bases map to TRBD1. CDR1 and CDR2 from the germline V gene are SQVTM and ANQGSEA. CDR3 length: 13 amino acids. V lost 5 bases and J lost 5; bases outside the gene matches: 4. The CDR3 here is CSVFGTGGTEAFF. CDR3 DNA: TGCAGCGTTTTTGGGACAGGGGGGACTGAAGCTTTCTTT.

In this sample, this clonotype turned up once. The chain has TRBV5-1 and TRBJ1-5; 7 nucleotides match TRBD1. Unmatched junction bases numbered 3, after V lost 3 bases and J lost 3 bases. The CDR3 contains 14 residues. Germline lookup yields CDR1 SGHRS and CDR2 YFSETQ. The DNA for the CDR3 is TGCGCCAGCAGCTCAGGACAGGCCAATCAGCCCCAGCATTTT. Translation: CASSSGQANQPQHF.

The sample holds many counts of this clonotype. The chain has TRBV4-1 and TRBJ1-3, with D uncertain. Germline V gives CDR1 MGHRA, CDR2 YSYEKL. V was trimmed by 4 bases and J by 0 bases, leaving 10 bases between them. CDR3 length: 15 amino acids. DNA of the CDR3: TGCGCCAGCAGCCTGAATGGATACTCTGGAAACACCATATATTTT. It encodes CASSLNGYSGNTIYF.

This chain uses TRBV20-1 with TRBJ2-3, with a tentative D call TRBD2 (5 bases). Germline CDR1 and CDR2: DFQATT and SNEGSKA (reference sequence). Between the trimmed V and J ends, which lost 7 bases and 3 bases, there was a span of 11 bases. CDR3 length equals 12 residues. The CDR3 sequence: CSVKRDTDTQYF. The CDR3 DNA sequence: TGCAGTGTCAAGAGGGATACAGATACGCAGTATTTT.

The V gene is TRBV24-1, the J gene TRBJ2-3, with D tentatively TRBD2 (6 bases). The germline CDR1 and CDR2 sequences are KGHDR and SFDVKD. The CDR3 runs 18 residues. Trimming removed 4 bases from V and 1 base from J, with 20 bases in between. The CDR3 spells CATSDSPGLDRRTDTQYF. As DNA, the CDR3 is TGTGCCACCAGTGACTCGCCGGGACTCGACAGACGCACAGATACGCAGTATTTT.